This T cell receptor beta chain was identified in a study of shared clonotypes between healthy human individuals. In this sample, this clone turned up a few times. CDR1 and CDR2 from the germline V gene are LNHDA and SQIVND (reference sequence). The CDR3 has 13 amino acids. Trimming cost V 5 bases and J 3 bases, with 10 bases left between them. Assay used: immunoSEQ multiplex PCR; TCRdb lists only in-frame clones, some missing. Found here are hundreds of thousands of clones, around three quarters of them singletons; the top ten hold around 1.7%. It was into CD45RA+ naive and CD45RA-negative memory subsets that the CD4+ cells were split.

The gene calls are TRBV19 and TRBJ1-2; perhaps TRBD1 as D (5 bases). Sequenced material: memory CD4+ T cells sorted from blood. Subset of the sample: CD45RA-negative fraction. This TCR derives from a woman aged 25-40 years in good health. The CDR3 nucleotides read TGTGCCAGTAGTCGGGACGGCGACTATGGCTACACCTTC. Translated, it gives CASSRDGDYGYTF.